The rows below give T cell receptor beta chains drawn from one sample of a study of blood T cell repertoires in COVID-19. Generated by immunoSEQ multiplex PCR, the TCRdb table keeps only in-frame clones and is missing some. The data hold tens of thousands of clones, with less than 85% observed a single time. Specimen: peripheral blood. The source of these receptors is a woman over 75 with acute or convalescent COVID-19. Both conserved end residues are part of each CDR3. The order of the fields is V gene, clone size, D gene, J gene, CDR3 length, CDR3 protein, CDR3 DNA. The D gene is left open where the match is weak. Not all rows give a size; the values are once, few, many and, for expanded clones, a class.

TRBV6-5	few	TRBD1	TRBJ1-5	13	CASESGGGQPQHF	TGTGCCAGTGAATCAGGGGGCGGCCAGCCCCAGCATTTT
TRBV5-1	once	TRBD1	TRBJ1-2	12	CASGQASYGYTF	TGCGCCAGTGGACAGGCCTCTTATGGCTACACCTTC
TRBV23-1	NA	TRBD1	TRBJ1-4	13	CASSRQGNEKLFF	TGCGCCAGCAGTCGACAGGGGAATGAAAAACTGTTTTTT
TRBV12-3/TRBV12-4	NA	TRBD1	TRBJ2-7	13	CASSWGQTYEQYF	TGTGCCAGCAGTTGGGGACAGACCTACGAGCAGTACTTC
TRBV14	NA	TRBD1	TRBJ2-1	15	CASSFDRGSLNEQFF	TGTGCCAGCAGTTTCGACAGGGGCTCTCTCAATGAGCAGTTCTTC
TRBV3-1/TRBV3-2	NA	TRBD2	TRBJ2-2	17	CASSPFVSGRNTGELFF	TGTGCCAGCAGCCCCTTCGTTAGCGGGAGAAACACCGGGGAGCTGTTTTTT
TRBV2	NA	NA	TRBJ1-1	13	CASSEPAGPGAFF	TGTGCCAGCAGTGAACCCGCAGGGCCAGGGGCTTTCTTT
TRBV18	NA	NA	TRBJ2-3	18	CASSPLSRGDLFTDTQYF	TGTGCCAGCTCACCTCTCTCTCGCGGGGACCTATTCACAGATACGCAGTATTTT
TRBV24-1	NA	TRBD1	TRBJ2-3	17	CATSDLTGQGETDTQYF	TGTGCCACCAGTGATTTGACGGGACAGGGAGAGACAGATACGCAGTATTTT
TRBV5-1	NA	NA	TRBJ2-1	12	CASSLAQNEQFF	TGCGCCAGCAGCTTGGCCCAGAATGAGCAGTTCTTC
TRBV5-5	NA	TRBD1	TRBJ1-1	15	CASSFDGQGYTEAFF	TGTGCCAGCAGCTTTGACGGACAGGGTTACACTGAAGCTTTCTTT
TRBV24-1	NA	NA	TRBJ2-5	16	CATSDPTPRGQETQYF	TGTGCCACCAGTGATCCAACCCCCAGGGGTCAAGAGACCCAGTACTTC
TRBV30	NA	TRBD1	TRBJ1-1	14	CAWNWDRKNTEAFF	TGTGCCTGGAATTGGGACAGAAAGAACACTGAAGCTTTCTTT
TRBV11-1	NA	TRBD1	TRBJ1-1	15	CASSLAGRGSDEAFF	TGTGCCAGCAGCTTAGCAGGCAGGGGGAGCGATGAAGCTTTCTTT